A single sample is the source of the 14 T cell receptor beta chains below, sequenced in a study of blood T cell repertoires in COVID-19. Clones were read by immunoSEQ multiplex PCR, and TCRdb kept only the in-frame ones, dropping some. The data show around 200,000 clones, approximately 90% seen once. The sample comprised PBMCs or T cells enriched from blood (not recorded which). All receptors derive from a man aged 30 to 45 who had recovered from COVID-19.

The chain has TRBV7-8 and TRBJ2-7; 9 positions agree with TRBD1. CDR1 is SGHVS, CDR2 FQNEAQ, per germline. The V segment lost 4 bases and the J segment 3 bases; nucleotides outside the gene matches: 4. This CDR3 has 14 residues. CDR3 coding DNA: TGTGCCAGCAGCTCGGGGACAGGGAGCTACGAGCAGTACTTC. It yields the protein CASSSGTGSYEQYF.

The chain employs TRBV30 and TRBJ2-7; D unresolved. CDR3 length: 11 amino acids. V shed 4 bases and J shed 0 bases, with 4 bases lying between them. Germline CDR1 is GTSNPN and CDR2 is SVGIG (reference sequence). CDR3 DNA: TGTGCCTGGACGTACTCCTACGAGCAGTACTTC. It yields the protein CAWTYSYEQYF.

The rearrangement uses TRBV6-2 or TRBV6-3 and TRBJ2-3; TRBD2 matches 11 bases. CDR1 and CDR2 from the germline V gene are MNHEY and SVGEGT. Trimming at V came to 2 bases and at J to 4 bases, leaving 8 bases not matched to a gene. The CDR3 extends over 17 amino acids. The CDR3, as DNA: TGTGCCAGCAGTTACACACTAGCGGGAGTAGTGGCAGATACGCAGTATTTT. Translation: CASSYTLAGVVADTQYF.

The chain employs TRBV15 and TRBJ2-2; 7 bases are a match to TRBD2. Germline-derived CDR1 and CDR2 are LNHNV and YYDKDF (reference sequence). The CDR3 is made up of 14 amino acids. V was clipped by 8 bases and J by 4 bases; unmatched bases: 7. The CDR3, as DNA: TGTGCCACCCTAGGACTAGAGGGCACCGGGGAGCTGTTTTTT. Its protein product is CATLGLEGTGELFF.

The chain joins TRBV19 to TRBJ1-2; 8 bases agree with TRBD1. The CDR3 runs to 11 residues. Germline V gene lookup returns CDR1 LNHDA and CDR2 SQIVND (reference sequence). V lost 10 bases, J lost 7 bases, and 5 bases stayed unmatched. The CDR3 spells CATGQGAGYTF. DNA for the CDR3: TGTGCCACCGGACAGGGTGCTGGCTACACCTTC.

The rearrangement links TRBV11-2 to TRBJ2-5, with D tentatively TRBD2 (5 bases). The CDR3 consists of 14 residues. The germline gives CDR1 SGHAT, CDR2 FQNNGV. Trimming stripped 1 base from V and 3 bases from J, with 9 bases between. CDR3 region: CASSLGSGKETQYF. The CDR3 DNA reads as TGTGCCAGCAGCTTAGGTTCGGGAAAAGAGACCCAGTACTTC.

V gene TRBV28 combines with J gene TRBJ2-3, with D possibly TRBD1 on 6 matching bases. Germline V lookup: CDR1 MDHEN, CDR2 SYDVKM. This CDR3 has 15 amino acids. V was pared by 3 bases and J by 0 bases, with 10 bases between. This CDR3 reads CASSFRQVSTDTQYF. The CDR3 DNA reads TGTGCCAGCAGTTTCCGACAGGTTAGCACAGATACGCAGTATTTT.

This CDR3 is CASSARLGGTSDTQYF. The CDR3 nucleotides are TGTGCCAGCAGCGCGCGCTTGGGGGGGACATCGGATACGCAGTATTTT. J is TRBJ2-3 and V is TRBV11-3, with a possible D match to TRBD2 (7 bases). Trimming shortened V by 5 bases and J by 6 bases, and 21 bases separated the two germline ends. The CDR3 has 16 residues. Germline V gene data show CDR1 as SGHNT and CDR2 as YENEEA.

The chain links TRBV24-1 to TRBJ1-4; TRBD1 aligns across 7 bases. This CDR3 comprises 17 residues. The V gene end was trimmed by 8 bases and the J gene end by 3 bases; junction bases not matched to a gene: 14. Germline V CDR1 and CDR2: KGHDR, SFDVKD. CDR3 bases: TGTGCCACCAACCGGGACAGCGCCTACCTACCTAATGAAAAACTGTTTTTT. This codes for CATNRDSAYLPNEKLFF.

The DNA of the CDR3 is TGTGCCATCAGTGAGTCGGTCGGAGGATTAGGTGGCTACACCTTC. It codes for CAISESVGGLGGYTF. The V gene is TRBV10-3, the J gene TRBJ1-2, with D unresolved. V lost 0 bases, J lost 7 bases, and 15 bases lay in between. The germline CDR1 and CDR2 sequences are ENHRY and SYGVKD. The CDR3 spans 15 residues.

The chain is built from TRBV5-4 and TRBJ2-7, with a possible D match to TRBD1 (6 bases). CDR3 length: 15 residues. The germline CDR1 and CDR2 sequences are SGHNT and YYREEE (reference sequence). V was clipped by 0 bases and J by 6 bases, with 16 bases between them. The CDR3 sequence is CASSLGTGSPLEQYF. CDR3 sequence (DNA): TGTGCCAGCAGCTTGGGCACAGGGAGCCCCCTCGAGCAGTACTTC.

The CDR3 DNA follows: TGTGCCAGCACCACAAGACCCCTTCTTGGCGGGAGCGTGACAGATACGCAGTATTTT. This encodes CASTTRPLLGGSVTDTQYF. The V gene is TRBV3-1 (or the pseudogene TRBV3-2), the J gene TRBJ2-3, with 7 bases identical to TRBD2. The CDR3 is 19 amino acids. The V segment lost 7 bases and the J segment 3 bases; nucleotides outside the gene matches: 22. CDR1 is LGHDT, CDR2 YNNKEL, per germline (reference sequence).

V gene TRBV5-6 combines with J gene TRBJ1-2; TRBD1 is a possible D gene (6 bases). The CDR3 totals 12 residues. CDR1 and CDR2 (germline): SGHDT, YYEEEE. V lost 3 bases, J lost 6 bases, and 9 bases lay in between. As DNA, the CDR3 is TGTGCCAGCAGCTACAGGGTAAATGGCTACACCTTC. This sequence encodes CASSYRVNGYTF.

J is TRBJ1-2 and V is TRBV9, with 8 bases lining up with TRBD1. CDR3 length: 15 residues. V shed 3 bases and J 6 bases; nucleotides not matched to a gene: 10. Germline V gene lookup returns CDR1 SGDLS and CDR2 YYNGEE. CDR3 amino acids: CASSASGGRLNGYTF. The DNA of the CDR3 is TGTGCCAGCAGCGCCTCAGGGGGCCGATTAAATGGCTACACCTTC. Variable domain in full (rest from reference TRBV9 and TRBJ1-2): DSGVTQTPKHLITATGQRVTLRCSPRSGDLSVYWYQQSLDQGLQFLIQYYNGEERAKGNILERFSAQQFPDLHSELNLSSLELGDSALYFCASSASGGRLNGYTFGSGTRLTVV.